The clone carrying this T cell receptor beta chain occurred a few times. The data were obtained in a study of identical twins. TCRdb reanalysed the 5' RACE reads using MiXCR and keeps one entry per CDR3 protein. The sample contains roughly 720,000 distinct CDR3 sequences, roughly 18% of which appear only once. A further study also used this sample, focusing on T cells expressing NK-cell markers.

The material sequenced was PBMCs. The source of this sequence is a woman aged 18-35 years in good health.

The CDR3: CASSEGTARFELFF. The CDR3 region has the DNA TGTGCCAGCAGCGAGGGGACAGCACGCTTTGAGCTGTTTTTT. The rearrangement joins TRBV9 to TRBJ2-2, with 7 bases aligning to TRBD1. Trimming took 3 bases from V and 11 from J; bases not matched to a gene: 10. The CDR3 is 14 residues long. CDR1 is SGDLS and CDR2 is YYNGEE in the germline V gene.